These 19 T cell receptor beta chains share one sample of origin, sequenced in a study of shared clonotypes between healthy human individuals. TCRdb keeps only in-frame clones here, not all; method: immunoSEQ multiplex PCR. The sample holds about half a million clones, 70% to 85% seen once. The sequencing sample was made of PBMCs. All receptors come from a middle-aged woman in good health. Some clones in this sample may be carry-over from other donors' samples.

This clone has a count of ten or more. The J gene is TRBJ1-2, the V gene TRBV5-8; weak D call: TRBD1 (6 bases). Per germline, CDR1 SGHTS and CDR2 YDEGEE. This CDR3 region has 14 residues. V was clipped by 2 bases and J by 7 bases, with 15 bases between them. This CDR3 reads CASSFRGRAGGYTF. The CDR3 DNA reads as TGTGCCAGCAGCTTCCGGGGGCGCGCCGGTGGCTACACCTTC.

V gene TRBV23-1 combines with J gene TRBJ1-1; D gene unclear. TRBV23-1 is annotated as an ORF whose role is uncertain. The CDR3 has 16 residues. V was pared by 2 bases and J by 0 bases, with 13 bases between. For the CDR3, the DNA is TGCGCCAGCAGTCAAGACCTACAGACGATGAACACTGAAGCTTTCTTT. It specifies CASSQDLQTMNTEAFF.

V gene TRBV6-6 combines with J gene TRBJ1-1; D is undetermined. The germline CDR1 and CDR2 sequences are MNHNY and SVGAGI (reference sequence). This CDR3 spans 13 amino acids. V was shortened by 1 base and J by 9 bases, with 12 bases between the two germline ends. The CDR3 DNA is TGTGCCAGCAGTTACTTGTTCCAGACCAAAGCTTTCTTT. Protein: CASSYLFQTKAFF.

This clone has only a few counts. V and J are TRBV28 and TRBJ2-6; D gene ambiguous. Germline V lookup: CDR1 MDHEN, CDR2 SYDVKM. Trimming removed 7 bases from V and 0 bases from J, with 7 bases in between. CDR3 size: 14 residues. CDR3 amino acids: CASNPGSGANVLTF. For the CDR3, the DNA is TGTGCCAGCAATCCGGGCTCTGGGGCCAACGTCCTGACTTTC.

The V and J genes are TRBV2 and TRBJ1-2; 8 nucleotides match TRBD1. The CDR3 is 12 amino acids. CDR1 SNHLY and CDR2 FYNNEI come from the germline V gene. V dropped 3 bases and J dropped 7; count of bases not matched to a gene: 1. CDR3 residues: CASSDRGPGYTF. The CDR3 DNA follows: TGTGCCAGCAGTGACAGGGGGCCTGGCTACACCTTC.

This clone was seen just once. The V and J genes are TRBV19 and TRBJ1-1; possibly TRBD1 for D (5 bases). The V gene's germline CDR1 is LNHDA and CDR2 SQIVND (reference sequence). The CDR3 loop spans 14 amino acids. Trimming removed 1 base from V and 4 bases from J, with 10 bases in between. The CDR3 nucleotides read TGTGCCAGTAGTATAGCAGGGAGGAGCACTGAAGCTTTCTTT. This codes for CASSIAGRSTEAFF. Filled out from reference TRBV19 and TRBJ1-1, the complete variable domain reads DGGITQSPKYLFRKEGQNVTLSCEQNLNHDAMYWYRQDPGQGLRLIYYSQIVNDFQKGDIAEGYSVSREKKESFPLTVTSAQKNPTAFYLCASSIAGRSTEAFFGQGTRLTVV.

A few counts support this clone. The chain has TRBV30 and TRBJ1-5; D gene unclear. The CDR3 has 13 residues. The V gene's germline CDR1 is GTSNPN and CDR2 SVGIG (reference sequence). V dropped 3 bases and J dropped 6 bases, with 12 bases sitting between them. The CDR3 is CAWSLGVFQPQHF. CDR3 in DNA: TGTGCCTGGAGCTTGGGAGTCTTTCAGCCCCAGCATTTT.

The chain couples TRBV14 to TRBJ2-5; no definite D call. V was shortened by 4 bases and J by 1 base, with 16 bases between the two germline ends. Germline CDR1 is SGHDN and CDR2 is FVKESK. This CDR3 comprises 16 residues. In DNA, the CDR3 is TGTGCCAGCAGCCCACGGCTGGGGTCCGCCCAAGAGACCCAGTACTTC. It yields the protein CASSPRLGSAQETQYF.

The count of this clone is one. The rearrangement joins TRBV4-3 to TRBJ1-1, with 11 bases that match TRBD1. CDR3 length: 18 residues. The trim removed 1 base at V and 3 bases at J, leaving 10 bases unmatched. Germline-derived CDR1 and CDR2 are LGHNA and YSLEER. The chain's CDR3 is CASSQANRLGQGDTEAFF. The CDR3 DNA is TGCGCCAGCAGCCAAGCCAACCGCCTGGGACAGGGGGACACTGAAGCTTTCTTT.

Only one count was recorded for this clone. The rearrangement joins TRBV9 to TRBJ1-2; D gene uncertain. This CDR3 region has 17 residues. Trimming took 0 bases from V and 1 from J, leaving 16 bases between them. Per the germline V gene, CDR1 is SGDLS and CDR2 is YYNGEE. DNA for the CDR3: TGTGCCAGCAGCGTAGTTAGCAGCCGATTTAATAACTATGGCTACACCTTC. It encodes CASSVVSSRFNNYGYTF.

The chain has TRBV28 and TRBJ2-7; 12 bases map to TRBD1. The CDR3 spans 15 residues. The V segment lost 5 bases and the J segment 7 bases; nucleotides outside the gene matches: 9. Germline V CDR1 and CDR2: MDHEN, SYDVKM. The CDR3 DNA follows: TGTGCCAGCAGTCCTTCCGGGACAGGGGGCCGAGAGCAGTACTTC. Protein product: CASSPSGTGGREQYF.

Turning to this clone: This sequence is one base from a far larger clone and is likely a read error. This same CDR3 is encoded by further DNA sequences in the sample. The genes are TRBV6-5 and TRBJ2-7; unclear D gene. Trimming left V 9 bases short and J 1 base short, with 10 bases between. Germline V CDR1 and CDR2: MNHEY, SVGAGI. The CDR3 contains 12 residues. This CDR3 is CASAQSSYEQYF. CDR3 bases: TGTGCCAGTGCACAGAGTTCCTACGAGCAGTACTTC.

This clone was recorded only once. The gene calls are TRBV28 and TRBJ2-6; 9 positions match TRBD1. CDR3 size: 17 residues. Germline CDR1 is MDHEN and CDR2 is SYDVKM. V was pared by 10 bases and J by 0 bases, with 10 bases of the junction left unmatched. CDR3 in amino acids: CAMSPGQGDSGANVLTF. The CDR3 DNA sequence: TGTGCCATGAGCCCGGGACAGGGAGACTCTGGGGCCAACGTCCTGACTTTC. The full variable domain, completed using reference TRBV28 and TRBJ2-6, is DVKVTQSSRYLVKRTGEKVFLECVQDMDHENMFWYRQDPGLGLRLIYFSYDVKMKEKGDIPEGYSVSREKKERFSLILESASTNQTSMYLCAMSPGQGDSGANVLTFGAGSRLTVL.

This clone was seen only once. V usage is TRBV5-1 and J usage is TRBJ1-1; D is unresolved. This CDR3 is 15 amino acids long. V lost 4 bases, J lost 4 bases, and 17 bases lay in between. Germline V CDR1 and CDR2: SGHRS, YFSETQ. The CDR3 nucleotides are TGCGCCAGCAGCCCCCCCTTGGGGTCGGGCACTGAAGCTTTCTTT. It yields the protein CASSPPLGSGTEAFF.

V usage is TRBV28 and J usage is TRBJ2-2; D gene uncertain. Per germline, CDR1 MDHEN and CDR2 SYDVKM. V was pared by 5 bases and J by 5 bases, with 30 bases between. This CDR3 has 20 amino acids. CDR3 coding DNA: TGTGCCAGCAGTGCTACAGCTAGGAGCTTAGTTGGGCGCCATACCGGGGAGCTGTTTTTT. It codes for CASSATARSLVGRHTGELFF.

The chain has TRBV10-3 and TRBJ1-5; D unclear. CDR1 and CDR2 from the germline V gene are ENHRY and SYGVKD. The ends were cut back, 3 bases at V and 10 bases at J, with 19 bases in the middle. The CDR3 loop spans 15 amino acids. The CDR3 loop reads CAISDSDPTVGPQHF. As DNA, the CDR3 is TGTGCCATCAGTGATTCGGATCCCACGGTGGGACCCCAGCATTTT.

The V call is TRBV9, the J call TRBJ1-1; tentative D call: TRBD1 (5 bases). CDR3 length: 13 residues. Deletions cut 3 bases from V and 3 bases from J, with 9 bases between. CDR1 and CDR2 from the germline V gene are SGDLS and YYNGEE. In nucleotides, the CDR3 is TGTGCCAGCAGCGGGTTAGGGGACACTGAAGCTTTCTTT. It codes for CASSGLGDTEAFF.

The J gene is TRBJ2-3, the V gene TRBV6-5; D is perhaps TRBD1 (6 bases). Germline V gives CDR1 MNHEY, CDR2 SVGAGI. V lost 4 bases and J lost 3, with 14 bases in between. This CDR3 comprises 15 residues. Written as DNA, the CDR3 is TGTGCCAGCAGTTTCGGGACAATGGGGACAGATACGCAGTATTTT. It translates to CASSFGTMGTDTQYF.

The rearrangement links TRBV5-8 to TRBJ2-5, with 8 positions matching TRBD1. The CDR3 spans 16 residues. V was pared by 2 bases and J by 3 bases, with 9 bases of the junction left unmatched. CDR1 is SGHTS and CDR2 is YDEGEE in the germline V gene. CDR3 bases: TGTGCCAGCAGCTTCCCCTTGAGGGACAGGAAAGAGACCCAGTACTTC. The encoded protein is CASSFPLRDRKETQYF. Full variable domain (remainder filled in from reference TRBV5-8 and TRBJ2-5): EAGVTQSPTHLIKTRGQQATLRCSPISGHTSVYWYQQALGLGLQFLLWYDEGEERNRGNFPPRFSGRQFPNYSSELNVNALELEDSALYLCASSFPLRDRKETQYFGPGTRLLVL.